What follows are 5 T cell receptor beta chains derived from one specimen sequenced in a study of radiation and T cells in renal cell carcinoma. The time point is: blood 4 weeks post-SBRT, at nephrectomy. The treatment was: 15 Gy SBRT to primary tumor, nephrectomy 4 weeks later. The data were produced by immunoSEQ multiplex PCR, yet TCRdb's version contains in-frame clones alone and is incomplete. Of about 170,000 clones in the sample, 88% are singletons; the top ten hold 11%. The starting material was blood, obtained from a patient whose treatment included radiotherapy and nephrectomy. All receptors derive from a woman aged 50 to 60 with renal cell carcinoma.

This rearrangement joins TRBV29-1 to TRBJ2-2, with TRBD1 matching over 9 bases. The junction had 4 bases not matched to a gene; V was cut back by 6 bases and J by 5 bases. This CDR3 region has 13 residues. The germline V gene encodes CDR1 SQVTM and CDR2 ANQGSEA. This CDR3 reads CSVGTGRTGELFF. CDR3 DNA sequence: TGCAGCGTCGGGACAGGGAGGACCGGGGAGCTGTTTTTT.

This chain links TRBV16 with TRBJ1-2; D uncertain. Trimming stripped 0 bases from V and 8 bases from J, with 13 bases between. From germline, CDR1 is KGHSY and CDR2 FQNENV. The CDR3 covers 14 residues. The CDR3 DNA is TGTGCCAGCAGCCAATCGGGTGGAGAGGGCGGCTACACCTTC. Translated, it gives CASSQSGGEGGYTF.

The rearrangement links TRBV6-1 to TRBJ1-2; a weak D match, TRBD1 (6 bases). This CDR3 region has 15 residues. Trimming cost V 0 bases and J 7 bases, with 15 bases left between them. The germline V gene has CDR1 MNHNS and CDR2 SASEGT. This chain's CDR3 is CASSEAHQGFAGYTF. CDR3 coding DNA: TGTGCCAGCAGTGAAGCGCATCAGGGGTTCGCTGGCTACACCTTC.

This chain uses TRBV6-1 with TRBJ1-1; TRBD1 is a possible D gene (5 bases). The CDR3 is made up of 16 amino acids. The germline V gene encodes CDR1 MNHNS and CDR2 SASEGT. V gave up 2 bases and J gave up 6 bases, with 19 bases separating them. CDR3 in amino acids: CASSESQGSWVPEAFF. The CDR3 DNA follows: TGTGCCAGCAGTGAAAGCCAGGGCAGTTGGGTGCCTGAAGCTTTCTTT.

The J gene is TRBJ2-5, the V gene TRBV5-4; TRBD2 matches at 14 bases. Trimming removed 4 bases from V and 7 bases from J; junction bases left unmatched: 6. CDR3 length: 15 amino acids. Germline-derived CDR1 and CDR2 are SGHNT and YYREEE (reference sequence). The CDR3 sequence is CASSPGTSGGRTQYF. The DNA of the CDR3 is TGTGCCAGCAGCCCCGGGACTAGCGGGGGTAGGACCCAGTACTTC.